The 18 T cell receptor beta chains given below trace back to one sample, sequenced in a study of cytomegalovirus exposure and HLA in healthy donors. Vbeta (60) and Jbeta (13) primers were used in the PCR. This table comes from immunoSEQ multiplex PCR, and its TCRdb copy is limited to in-frame clones, with some not included. This table has 75,000 to 100,000 clones, 60% to 85% appearing once. Specimen: PBMCs. Every receptor here comes from a man aged 60 to 75 in good health and CMV-seropositive.

This clone was picked up one time. The V and J genes are TRBV25-1 and TRBJ2-5; TRBD1 aligns across 8 bases. Germline V gene sequence: CDR1 MGHDK, CDR2 SYGVNS. Losses at the gene ends were 8 bases for V and 4 bases for J; bases not matched to a gene: 18. The CDR3 has 17 amino acids. The CDR3 bases are TGTGCCAGCTCCTCCTGGGGAGTGGACAGGGCCTCAGAGACCCAGTACTTC. It is translated as CASSSWGVDRASETQYF.

V gene TRBV5-6 combines with J gene TRBJ2-1, with 10 bases lining up with TRBD2. The CDR3 consists of 16 residues. In germline, CDR1 is SGHDT, CDR2 YYEEEE. V shed 3 bases, J shed 4 bases, and the junction held 7 bases outside the gene matches. In DNA form, the CDR3 reads TGTGCCAGCAGCTCCCGCCTACTAGCGGGGTACAATGAGCAGTTCTTC. This sequence encodes CASSSRLLAGYNEQFF.

Note on this clone: The junction departs from germline at one end; a sequencing error may be responsible. The chain couples TRBV7-7 to TRBJ2-3, with TRBD2 as a possible D gene (6 bases). Germline V gives CDR1 SSHAT, CDR2 FNYEAQ (reference sequence). The CDR3 is made up of 16 amino acids. The CDR3 here is CASSPISGVRTDTQYF. For the CDR3, the DNA is TGTGCTAGCAGCCCCATCTCGGGGGTCCGCACAGATACGCAGTATTTT.

CDR3 coding DNA: TGTGCCACCCACTCTGGAAACACCATATATTTT. It specifies CATHSGNTIYF. The V gene is TRBV2, the J gene TRBJ1-3; no clear D gene. The CDR3 is made up of 11 amino acids. V lost 10 bases, J lost 0 bases, and 4 bases lay in between. Germline V CDR1 and CDR2: SNHLY, FYNNEI.

J is TRBJ1-5 and V is TRBV7-2; D is unresolved. V lost 1 base, J lost 4 bases, and 5 bases lay in between. Germline lookup yields CDR1 SGHTA and CDR2 FQGNSA. This CDR3 contains 13 residues. The CDR3: CASSLDSNQPQHF. The CDR3 bases are TGTGCCAGCAGCTTAGACTCGAATCAGCCCCAGCATTTT.

The genes are TRBV7-6 and TRBJ2-3, with 8 bases fitting TRBD1. Germline loops: CDR1 SGHVS, CDR2 FNYEAQ. With 0 bases clipped from V and 3 bases from J, the junction kept 8 bases outside the gene matches. The CDR3 contains 17 residues. CDR3 nucleotides: TGTGCCAGCAGCTTAGCGCCCGGGACAGGAGGGACAGATACGCAGTATTTT. It yields the protein CASSLAPGTGGTDTQYF.

This clone was recorded once. The gene calls are TRBV5-1 and TRBJ1-6; 9 nucleotides match TRBD1. The germline CDR1 and CDR2 sequences are SGHRS and YFSETQ. The junction had 9 bases not matched to a gene; V was cut back by 3 bases and J by 5 bases. The CDR3 contains 17 residues. The DNA for the CDR3 is TGCGCCAGCAGCTCTGCGACAGGGGGAGCGAATAATTCACCCCTCCACTTT. Translated, it gives CASSSATGGANNSPLHF.

This clone was seen a few times. The chain has TRBV29-1 and TRBJ2-5; no clear D gene. Germline V gene sequence: CDR1 SQVTM, CDR2 ANQGSEA. The germline V and J ends were trimmed by 4 bases and 2 bases, with 5 bases remaining between them. This CDR3 has 11 amino acids. The CDR3 DNA reads as TGCAGCGTTGGGCCTCAAGAGACCCAGTACTTC. Translation gives CSVGPQETQYF.

This clone occurred a few times. V usage is TRBV13 and J usage is TRBJ1-4; D gene uncertain. This CDR3 has 12 residues. CDR1 PRHDT and CDR2 FYEKMQ come from the germline V gene (reference sequence). Between the trimmed V and J ends, which lost 1 base and 8 bases, there was a span of 5 bases. Here the CDR3 DNA reads TGTGCCAGCAGCTTAGTTCCGGAAAAACTGTTTTTT. It encodes CASSLVPEKLFF.

The chain links TRBV19 to TRBJ2-2, with D perhaps matching TRBD1 (5 bases). The V end lost 3 bases, the J end lost 1 base, and 6 bases lay between the germline ends. The CDR3 covers 14 residues. Germline V CDR1 and CDR2: LNHDA, SQIVND (reference sequence). This CDR3 reads CASSITGNTGELFF. In nucleotides, the CDR3 is TGTGCCAGTAGTATTACAGGGAACACCGGGGAGCTGTTTTTT.

The chain carries TRBV2 and TRBJ2-2; the match to TRBD2 covers 12 bases. Germline-derived CDR1 and CDR2 are SNHLY and FYNNEI. The V segment lost 6 bases and the J segment 3 bases; nucleotides outside the gene matches: 2. The CDR3 spans 15 residues. The CDR3 sequence is CASSTSGGYTGELFF. The CDR3 DNA reads TGTGCCAGCAGCACTAGCGGGGGGTACACCGGGGAGCTGTTTTTT.

The chain combines TRBV6-1 with TRBJ1-2; tentative D call: TRBD1 (6 bases). The CDR3 has 14 residues. In germline, CDR1 is MNHNS, CDR2 SASEGT. Trimming shortened V by 3 bases and J by 3 bases, and 11 bases separated the two germline ends. CDR3 nucleotide sequence: TGTGCCAGCAGTGACTACAGGGCAGACTATGGCTACACCTTC. It specifies CASSDYRADYGYTF.

The V call is TRBV21-1, the J call TRBJ1-2. TRBV21-1 corresponds to a pseudogene. This CDR3 contains 19 residues. The CDR3: CARSGGDGRQGWDGYGYTF. The DNA of the CDR3 is TGTGCCAGGAGCGGAGGGGACGGCAGGCAGGGTTGGGATGGCTATGGCTACACCTTC.

This clone has a handful of counts. The CDR3 bases are TGTGCCAGCAGGTCCAGGGGAGAGGAGACCCAGTACTTC. Protein product: CASRSRGEETQYF. The chain couples TRBV7-2 to TRBJ2-5; the D gene is possibly TRBD1 (6 bases). Germline V gives CDR1 SGHTA, CDR2 FQGNSA. V lost 6 bases to trimming and J lost 5 bases, with 13 bases between them. The CDR3 sequence is 13 residues long.

This chain uses TRBV9 with TRBJ2-5; 9 bases fit TRBD1. The V segment lost 5 bases and the J segment 6 bases; nucleotides outside the gene matches: 8. The CDR3 loop spans 14 amino acids. Germline V CDR1 and CDR2: SGDLS, YYNGEE. DNA for the CDR3: TGTGCCAGCAGTCCCTCGACAGGGGGGCAGACCCAGTACTTC. Its translation is CASSPSTGGQTQYF.

The chain joins TRBV7-2 to TRBJ2-5, with 7 bases lining up with TRBD2. Per the germline V gene, CDR1 is SGHTA and CDR2 is FQGNSA. The trim removed 5 bases at V and 0 bases at J, leaving 6 bases unmatched. CDR3 length equals 15 residues. In DNA form, the CDR3 reads TGTGCCAGCAGCCCCGGGGGGACGCACCAAGAGACCCAGTACTTC. Protein product: CASSPGGTHQETQYF. Full variable domain (outside the CDR3, taken from reference TRBV7-2 and TRBJ2-5): GAGVSQSPSNKVTEKGKDVELRCDPISGHTALYWYRQSLGQGLEFLIYFQGNSAPDKSGLPSDRFSAERTGGSVSTLTIQRTQQEDSAVYLCASSPGGTHQETQYFGPGTRLLVL.

The gene calls are TRBV11-2 and TRBJ2-7, with D maybe TRBD1 (7 bases). Germline assignment: CDR1 SGHAT and CDR2 FQNNGV. The CDR3 consists of 15 residues. The V end lost 1 base, the J end lost 0 bases, and 10 bases lay between the germline ends. This chain's CDR3 is CASSLGRDSSYEQYF. CDR3 coding DNA: TGTGCCAGCAGCTTAGGGAGGGACAGCTCCTACGAGCAGTACTTC.

This clone was observed a handful of times. The chain is built from TRBV29-1 and TRBJ2-4, with 7 bases fitting TRBD1. Germline CDR1 and CDR2: SQVTM and ANQGSEA. There are 14 residues in the CDR3. J gave up 7 bases and V 4 bases, and 10 bases lay outside the gene matches. CDR3 region: CSVAPDRMGNIQYF. CDR3 DNA sequence: TGCAGCGTTGCCCCGGACAGGATGGGGAACATTCAGTACTTC.